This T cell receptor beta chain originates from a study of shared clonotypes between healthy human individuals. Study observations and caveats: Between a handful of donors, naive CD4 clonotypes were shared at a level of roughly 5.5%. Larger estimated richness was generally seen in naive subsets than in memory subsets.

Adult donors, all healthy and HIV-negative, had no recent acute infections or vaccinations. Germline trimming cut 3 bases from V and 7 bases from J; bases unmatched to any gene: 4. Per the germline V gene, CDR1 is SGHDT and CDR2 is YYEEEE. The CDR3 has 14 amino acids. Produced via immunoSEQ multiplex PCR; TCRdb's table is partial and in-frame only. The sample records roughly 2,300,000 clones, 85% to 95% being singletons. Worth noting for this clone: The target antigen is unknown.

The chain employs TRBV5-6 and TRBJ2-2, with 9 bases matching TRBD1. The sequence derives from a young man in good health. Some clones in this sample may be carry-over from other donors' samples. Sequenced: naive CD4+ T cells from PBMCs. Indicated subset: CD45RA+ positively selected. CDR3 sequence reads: CASSWTGVFGELFF. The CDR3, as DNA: TGTGCCAGCAGCTGGACAGGGGTTTTCGGGGAGCTGTTTTTT.